This T cell receptor (beta chain) came from a study of shared clonotypes between healthy human individuals. Study outcomes and limitations: A limitation of the genetic and exposure-history diversity represented arose from few donors.

Evenly divided among several immunoSEQ plates was the genomic DNA of each subset. Here immunoSEQ multiplex PCR was the method, and the copy in TCRdb shows in-frame clones only, minus some. The profile covers roughly 1.4 million clones, with 98% appearing a single time and approximately 0.4% taken by the ten largest. V was trimmed by 6 bases and J by 8 bases, leaving 25 bases between them. Germline lookup yields CDR1 SNHLY and CDR2 FYNNEI. This CDR3 has 16 residues. On this clone: Its antigen is not known.

Sequencing was carried out using naive CD4+ T cells sorted from blood. Specified subset: CD45RA+ positively selected. The rearrangement uses TRBV2 and TRBJ1-2; no reliable D call. This sequence originates from a young man in good health. CDR3 bases: TGTGCCAGCAGAAAAATCGCTAACGCCTCCCCGAGCGGCTACACCTTC. As protein: CASRKIANASPSGYTF.